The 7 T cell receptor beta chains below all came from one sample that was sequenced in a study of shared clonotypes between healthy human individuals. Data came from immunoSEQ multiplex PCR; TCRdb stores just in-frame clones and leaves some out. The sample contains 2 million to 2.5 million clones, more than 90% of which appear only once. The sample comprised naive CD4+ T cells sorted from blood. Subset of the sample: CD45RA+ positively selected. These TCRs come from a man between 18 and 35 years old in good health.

The CDR3 is CASSFLAGPGSNEQFF. The CDR3 coding sequence is TGCGCCAGCAGCTTTCTAGCGGGACCGGGGAGCAATGAGCAGTTCTTC. The rearrangement links TRBV5-1 to TRBJ2-1; 9 nucleotides match TRBD2. With V trimmed by 2 bases and J by 6 bases, 9 bases remained unmatched. From germline, CDR1 is SGHRS and CDR2 YFSETQ. The CDR3 consists of 16 residues.

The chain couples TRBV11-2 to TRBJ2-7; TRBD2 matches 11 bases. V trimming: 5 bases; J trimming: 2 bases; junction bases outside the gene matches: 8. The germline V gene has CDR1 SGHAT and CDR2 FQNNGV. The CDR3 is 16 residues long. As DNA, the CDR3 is TGTGCCAGCAGCACTAGCGGGAGATCGGGCCCCTACGAGCAGTACTTC. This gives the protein CASSTSGRSGPYEQYF.

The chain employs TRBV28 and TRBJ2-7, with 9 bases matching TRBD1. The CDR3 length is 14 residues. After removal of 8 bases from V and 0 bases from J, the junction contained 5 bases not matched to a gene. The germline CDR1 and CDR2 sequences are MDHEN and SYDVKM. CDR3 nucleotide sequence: TGTGCCAGCTTTGGACAGGGGCACTCCTACGAGCAGTACTTC. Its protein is CASFGQGHSYEQYF.

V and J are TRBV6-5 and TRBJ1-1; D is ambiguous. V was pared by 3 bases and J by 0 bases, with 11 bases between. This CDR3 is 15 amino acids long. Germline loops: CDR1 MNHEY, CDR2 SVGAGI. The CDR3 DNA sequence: TGTGCCAGCAGTTATAACGAGAGGATGAACACTGAAGCTTTCTTT. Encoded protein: CASSYNERMNTEAFF.

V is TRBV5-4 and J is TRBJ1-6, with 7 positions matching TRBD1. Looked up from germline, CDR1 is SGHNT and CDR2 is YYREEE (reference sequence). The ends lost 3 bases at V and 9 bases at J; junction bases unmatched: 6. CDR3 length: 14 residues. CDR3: CASSSKDRSSPLHF. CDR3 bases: TGTGCCAGCAGCTCGAAGGACAGGTCTTCACCCCTCCACTTT.

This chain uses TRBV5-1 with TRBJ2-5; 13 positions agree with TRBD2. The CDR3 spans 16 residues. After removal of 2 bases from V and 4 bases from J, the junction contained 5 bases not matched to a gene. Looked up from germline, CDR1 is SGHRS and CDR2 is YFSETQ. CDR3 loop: CASSFGLAGEGETQYF. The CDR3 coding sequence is TGCGCCAGCAGCTTTGGACTAGCGGGAGAGGGAGAGACCCAGTACTTC.

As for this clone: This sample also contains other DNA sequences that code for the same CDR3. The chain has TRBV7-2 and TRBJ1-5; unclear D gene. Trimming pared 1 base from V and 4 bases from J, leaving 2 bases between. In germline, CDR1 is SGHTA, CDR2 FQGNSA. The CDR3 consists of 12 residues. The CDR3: CASSLGNQPQHF. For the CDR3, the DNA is TGTGCCAGCAGCTTAGGGAATCAGCCCCAGCATTTT.